These T cell receptor beta chains were read from a single sample in a study of vaccination and CD4 T cells after COVID-19. One entry per CDR3 protein results from TCRdb running MiXCR on the PCR reads. Of 25,000 or so distinct CDR3 sequences listed, under 65% are singletons. The sequenced sample was CD4+ T cells from blood, obtained before SARS-CoV-2 vaccination. The receptors here all came from a human donor who had recovered from COVID-19. CDR3s include the opening cysteine and the closing phenylalanine or tryptophan. A D gene is named only where the DNA matches it firmly. The size field is filled for only some rows; it gives once, few, many or a size class.

D | size | J | V | CDR3 | DNA
TRBD2 | - | TRBJ2-2 | TRBV4-1 | CASSQEGAGRGELFF | TGCGCCAGCAGCCAAGAAGGAGCGGGGAGAGGGGAGCTGTTTTTT
- | - | TRBJ1-6 | TRBV21-1 | CASSARWATGTGFFRSYNSPLHF | -
TRBD1 | - | TRBJ2-4 | TRBV19 | CASRMTYRGLNIQYF | TGTGCCAGTAGGATGACTTACAGGGGGCTTAACATTCAGTACTTC
TRBD1 | few | TRBJ1-5 | TRBV4-1 | CASSSGDRLNQPQHF | TGCGCCAGCAGCTCGGGGGACAGGCTGAATCAGCCCCAGCATTTT
- | - | TRBJ2-2 | TRBV7-3 | CASSRTPLEAGELFF | TGTGCCAGCAGTCGAACGCCCTTAGAAGCCGGGGAGCTGTTTTTT
TRBD2 | - | TRBJ2-7 | TRBV20-1 | CSARDPGLAGGRNYEQYF | TGCAGTGCTAGAGACCCGGGACTAGCGGGAGGTCGGAACTACGAGCAGTACTTC
- | few | TRBJ2-7 | TRBV6-1 | CASRGSGQYEQYF | TGTGCCAGCAGGGGGAGTGGGCAATACGAGCAGTACTTC
TRBD2 | - | TRBJ2-7 | TRBV7-2 | CASSRDRLAGIYEQYF | TGTGCCAGCAGCCGAGACCGACTAGCGGGAATTTACGAGCAGTACTTC
TRBD2 | - | TRBJ2-3 | TRBV11-3 | CASSQGLDVDTQYF | TGTGCCAGCAGCCAAGGACTAGATGTAGATACGCAGTATTTT
TRBD2 | - | TRBJ2-1 | TRBV20-1 | CSARPPGLAVYNEQFF | TGCAGTGCTAGACCCCCGGGACTAGCGGTATACAATGAGCAGTTCTTC
- | few | TRBJ2-3 | TRBV6-1 | CASTYRGGTDTQYF | TGTGCCAGCACCTACAGGGGGGGAACAGATACGCAGTATTTT
- | - | TRBJ2-5 | TRBV1 | CTSSRLGAETQYF | TGCACCAGCAGCCGACTAGGCGCCGAGACCCAGTACTTC
- | - | TRBJ2-7 | TRBV7-3 | CASSRGAGSDEQYF | TGTGCCAGCTCTCGTGGGGCAGGCTCGGACGAGCAGTACTTC
- | once | TRBJ1-2 | TRBV27 | CASSLTANYGYTF | TGTGCCAGCAGTTTAACGGCTAACTATGGCTACACCTTC
- | few | TRBJ1-6 | TRBV28 | CASSYNSPLHF | TGTGCCAGCTCCTATAATTCACCCCTCCACTTT
- | - | TRBJ2-2 | TRBV30 | CAWSVLEELFF | TGTGCCTGGAGTGTACTCGAGGAGCTGTTTTTT
- | - | TRBJ2-3 | TRBV28 | CASSSGKSGFTDTQYF | TGTGCCAGCAGTTCCGGAAAGAGCGGGTTCACAGATACGCAGTATTTT
- | - | TRBJ1-5 | TRBV7-9 | CASSLGAGLGSNQPQHF | TGTGCCAGCAGCTTAGGGGCAGGGCTAGGGAGCAATCAGCCCCAGCATTTT
- | - | TRBJ2-1 | TRBV28 | CASTSQGYNEQFF | TGTGCCAGCACCTCACAGGGCTACAATGAGCAGTTCTTC
TRBD1 | - | TRBJ2-7 | TRBV15 | CATSRETGYEQYF | TGTGCCACCAGCAGAGAGACAGGGTACGAGCAGTACTTC
TRBD1 | - | TRBJ2-5 | TRBV12-3/TRBV12-4 | CATRGGTGGGETQYF | TGTGCCACCAGAGGCGGGACAGGGGGTGGAGAGACCCAGTACTTC
TRBD1 | few | TRBJ2-1 | TRBV7-3 | CASSLIQGARYNEQFF | TGTGCCAGCAGCTTAATACAGGGGGCGAGGTACAATGAGCAGTTCTTC
TRBD1 | - | TRBJ1-3 | TRBV2 | CASSPNRGRTGNTIYF | TGTGCCAGCAGCCCCAACAGGGGGCGGACTGGAAACACCATATATTTT
- | once | TRBJ1-2 | TRBV29-1 | CSVGVPGGSYTF | TGCAGCGTTGGGGTTCCCGGAGGAAGCTACACCTTC
TRBD2 | - | TRBJ2-2 | TRBV27 | CASSLDLAGVRITGELFF | TGTGCCAGCAGTTTAGATCTAGCGGGAGTTAGGATAACCGGGGAGCTGTTTTTT
- | - | TRBJ2-5 | TRBV12-3/TRBV12-4 | CASSFRGIQETQYF | TGTGCCAGCAGTTTCCGCGGGATCCAAGAGACCCAGTACTTC
- | once | TRBJ2-4 | TRBV5-4 | CASSVGKGLAKNIQYF | TGTGCCAGCAGTGTTGGGAAGGGGCTAGCCAAAAACATTCAGTACTTC
- | - | TRBJ1-5 | TRBV5-8 | CASSSRVSNQPQHF | TGTGCCAGCAGCTCCCGGGTCAGCAATCAGCCCCAGCATTTT
TRBD2 | - | TRBJ2-5 | TRBV20-1 | CSAPSQRGETQYF | TGCAGTGCCCCCTCTCAGCGGGGAGAGACCCAGTACTTC
- | few | TRBJ2-7 | TRBV7-6 | CASSLGQRAYEQYF | TGTGCCAGCAGCTTAGGCCAGAGAGCCTACGAGCAGTACTTC
- | few | TRBJ1-5 | TRBV6-2/TRBV6-3 | CASRPIPRGNPSNQPQHF | TGTGCCAGCAGACCGATACCCAGGGGAAATCCGAGCAATCAGCCCCAGCATTTT
TRBD2 | - | TRBJ2-1 | TRBV4-1 | CASSQRTSGTYNEQFF | TGCGCCAGCAGCCAACGTACTAGCGGGACCTACAATGAGCAGTTCTTC
- | - | TRBJ2-7 | TRBV7-3 | CASSLRGYEQYF | TGTGCCAGCAGCCTACGGGGGTACGAGCAGTACTTC
- | - | TRBJ2-6 | TRBV11-2 | CASSFRGAGANVLTF | TGTGCCAGCAGCTTTCGAGGAGCTGGGGCCAACGTCCTGACTTTC
- | - | TRBJ2-7 | TRBV2 | CAILPDFPPPYEQYF | TGTGCCATCCTCCCGGACTTCCCCCCACCATACGAGCAGTACTTC
TRBD2 | - | TRBJ2-1 | TRBV15 | CATSGRTSGRASSYNEQFF | TGTGCCACCAGCGGGCGGACTAGCGGGAGGGCGAGCTCCTACAATGAGCAGTTCTTC
- | - | TRBJ2-3 | TRBV12-3/TRBV12-4 | CASSFADTQYF | TGTGCCAGCAGTTTCGCAGATACGCAGTATTTT
- | - | TRBJ1-1 | TRBV11-2 | CASSLVRGTEAFF | TGTGCCAGCAGCTTAGTCCGAGGCACTGAAGCTTTCTTT
- | - | TRBJ1-2 | TRBV10-3 | CAISGTGNKDYGYTF | TGTGCCATCAGTGGTACGGGTAACAAGGACTATGGCTACACCTTC
- | - | TRBJ1-1 | TRBV20-1 | CSARRQTKGTEAFF | TGCAGTGCTAGGCGGCAAACTAAGGGGACTGAAGCTTTCTTT
TRBD2 | - | TRBJ2-1 | TRBV9 | CASSPGTSGLPRHNEQFF | TGTGCCAGCAGTCCCGGGACTAGCGGTTTGCCACGACACAATGAGCAGTTCTTC
- | - | TRBJ1-2 | TRBV27 | CASKRGTYNYGYTF | TGTGCCAGCAAGCGGGGAACCTATAACTATGGCTACACCTTC